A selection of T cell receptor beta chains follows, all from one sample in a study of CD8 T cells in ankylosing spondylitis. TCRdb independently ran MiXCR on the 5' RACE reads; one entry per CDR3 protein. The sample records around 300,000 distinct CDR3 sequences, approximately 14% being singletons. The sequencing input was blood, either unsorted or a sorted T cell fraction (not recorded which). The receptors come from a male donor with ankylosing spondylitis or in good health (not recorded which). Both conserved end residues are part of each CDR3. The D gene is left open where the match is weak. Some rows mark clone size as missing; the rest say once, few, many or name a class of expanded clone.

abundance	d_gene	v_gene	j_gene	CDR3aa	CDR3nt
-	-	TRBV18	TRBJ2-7	CASSPLRTYYEQYF	TGTGCCAGCTCACCACTGCGCACCTACTACGAGCAGTACTTC
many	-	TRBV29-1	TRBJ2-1	CSVGRRLSYNEQFF	TGCAGCGTTGGCCGACGTCTCTCCTACAATGAGCAGTTCTTC
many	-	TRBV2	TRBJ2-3	CASSEETFGKYF	TGTGCCAGCAGTGAAGAAACATTTGGGAAGTATTTT
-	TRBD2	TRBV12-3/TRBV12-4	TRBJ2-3	CASSPPWGSGRAGTQYF	TGTGCCAGCAGTCCCCCTTGGGGGAGCGGGAGGGCCGGAACGCAGTATTTT
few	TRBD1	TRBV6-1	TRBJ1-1	CASSPGTALMNTEAFF	TGTGCCAGCAGTCCCGGGACAGCCCTCATGAACACTGAAGCTTTCTTT
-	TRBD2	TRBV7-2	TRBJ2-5	CASSLAGGYQETQYF	TGTGCCAGCAGCCTAGCGGGGGGGTACCAAGAGACCCAGTACTTC
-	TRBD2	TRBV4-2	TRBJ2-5	CASSQVAGPQETQYF	TGTGCCAGCAGCCAAGTAGCGGGGCCCCAAGAGACCCAGTACTTC
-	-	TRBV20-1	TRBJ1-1	CSARDGNVQTEAFF	TGCAGTGCTAGAGACGGAAACGTCCAGACTGAAGCTTTCTTT
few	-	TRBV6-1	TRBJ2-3	CASSRRGGVSTDTQYF	TGTGCCAGCAGTAGGAGGGGGGGCGTGAGCACAGATACGCAGTATTTT
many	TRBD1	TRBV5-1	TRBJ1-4	CASSFTGEGEKLFF	TGCGCCAGCAGCTTTACAGGGGAGGGTGAAAAACTGTTTTTT
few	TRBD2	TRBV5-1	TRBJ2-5	CASSSFPGTTETQYF	TGCGCCAGCAGCTCCTTTCCCGGGACTACAGAGACCCAGTACTTC